The 3 T cell receptor beta chains in this list originate from one sample, sequenced in a study of technical replicates of blood from several donors. This table comes from immunoSEQ multiplex PCR, and its TCRdb copy is limited to in-frame clones, with some not included. The sample carries approximately 93,000 clones, 90% to 95% recorded once. Material: T cells isolated from PBMCs. The receptors come from a human donor in good health.

This sequence joins TRBV2 and TRBJ1-5; 10 bases are a match to TRBD1. Losses at the gene ends were 6 bases for V and 6 bases for J; bases not matched to a gene: 5. CDR3 length: 14 residues. Germline CDR1 and CDR2: SNHLY and FYNNEI. CDR3 DNA sequence: TGTGCCAGCAGGCTGGACAGGGGGGGTCAGCCCCAGCATTTT. The encoded protein is CASRLDRGGQPQHF. Full variable domain (outside the CDR3, taken from reference TRBV2 and TRBJ1-5): EPEVTQTPSHQVTQMGQEVILRCVPISNHLYFYWYRQILGQKVEFLVSFYNNEISEKSEIFDDQFSVERPDGSNFTLKIRSTKLEDSAMYFCASRLDRGGQPQHFGDGTRLSIL.

The table lists this clone with a count of one. This chain connects TRBV7-8 to TRBJ2-6; D is unresolved. Trimming took off 2 bases at V and 0 bases at J, with 20 bases between the two ends. The V gene's germline CDR1 is SGHVS and CDR2 FQNEAQ. This CDR3 has 20 amino acids. CDR3 sequence: CASSLLGRPVGDSGANVLTF. The CDR3, as DNA: TGTGCCAGCAGCTTATTAGGCCGTCCGGTTGGAGACTCTGGGGCCAACGTCCTGACTTTC. Using reference TRBV7-8 and TRBJ2-6 for the parts outside the CDR3, the full variable domain is GAGVSQSPRYKVAKRGQDVALRCDPISGHVSLFWYQQALGQGPEFLTYFQNEAQLDKSGLPSDRFFAERPEGSVSTLKIQRTQQEDSAVYLCASSLLGRPVGDSGANVLTFGAGSRLTVL.

In this sample, this clone turned up once. The rearrangement links TRBV29-1 to TRBJ2-1; weak D call: TRBD1 (6 bases). This CDR3 comprises 13 residues. The germline V and J ends were trimmed by 6 bases and 0 bases, with 9 bases remaining between them. Germline lookup yields CDR1 SQVTM and CDR2 ANQGSEA. CDR3 protein: CSVRTASYNEQFF. CDR3 nucleotides: TGCAGCGTCCGGACAGCCTCCTACAATGAGCAGTTCTTC.